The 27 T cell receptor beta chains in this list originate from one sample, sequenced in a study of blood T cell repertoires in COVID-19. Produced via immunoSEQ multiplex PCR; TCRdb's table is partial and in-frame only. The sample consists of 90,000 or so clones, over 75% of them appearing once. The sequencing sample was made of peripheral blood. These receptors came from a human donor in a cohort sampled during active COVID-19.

Here the CDR3 reads CASRGRGNSSPLHF. For the CDR3, the DNA is TGTGCCAGCAGGGGACGGGGGAATAGTTCACCCCTCCACTTT. The chain joins TRBV5-6 to TRBJ1-6; the D gene is possibly TRBD1 (5 bases). The length of the CDR3 is 14 residues. V was pared by 5 bases and J by 9 bases, with 15 bases between. Germline V CDR1 and CDR2: SGHDT, YYEEEE.

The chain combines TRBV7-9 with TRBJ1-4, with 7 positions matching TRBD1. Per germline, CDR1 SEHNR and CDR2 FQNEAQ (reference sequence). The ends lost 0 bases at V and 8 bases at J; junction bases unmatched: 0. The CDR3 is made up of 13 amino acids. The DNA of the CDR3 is TGTGCCAGCAGCTTAGCGACAGGGGAAAAACTGTTTTTT. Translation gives CASSLATGEKLFF.

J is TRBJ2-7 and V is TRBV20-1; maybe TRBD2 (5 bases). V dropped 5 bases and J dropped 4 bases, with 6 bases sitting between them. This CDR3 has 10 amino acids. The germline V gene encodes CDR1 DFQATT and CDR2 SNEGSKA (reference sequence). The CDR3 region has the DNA TGCAGTGCTGAGGGTTACGAGCAGTACTTC. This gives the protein CSAEGYEQYF.

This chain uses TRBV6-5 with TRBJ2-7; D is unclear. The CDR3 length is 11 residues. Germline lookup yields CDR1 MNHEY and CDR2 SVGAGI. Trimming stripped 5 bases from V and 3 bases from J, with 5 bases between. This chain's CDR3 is CASSPLYEQYF. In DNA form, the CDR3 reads TGTGCCAGCAGTCCCCTCTACGAGCAGTACTTC.

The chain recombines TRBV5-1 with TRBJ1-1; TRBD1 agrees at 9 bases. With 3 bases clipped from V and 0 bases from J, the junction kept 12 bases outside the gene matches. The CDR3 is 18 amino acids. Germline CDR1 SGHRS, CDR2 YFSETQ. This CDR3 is CASSWTLGQGIMNTEAFF. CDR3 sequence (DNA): TGCGCCAGCAGCTGGACGCTGGGACAGGGCATCATGAACACTGAAGCTTTCTTT.

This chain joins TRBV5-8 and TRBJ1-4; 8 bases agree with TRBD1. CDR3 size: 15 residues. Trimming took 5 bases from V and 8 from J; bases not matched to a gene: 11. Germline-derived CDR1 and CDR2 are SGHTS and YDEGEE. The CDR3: CASRSLQGAQEKLFF. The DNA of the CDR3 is TGTGCCAGCAGATCCCTCCAGGGGGCGCAGGAAAAACTGTTTTTT.

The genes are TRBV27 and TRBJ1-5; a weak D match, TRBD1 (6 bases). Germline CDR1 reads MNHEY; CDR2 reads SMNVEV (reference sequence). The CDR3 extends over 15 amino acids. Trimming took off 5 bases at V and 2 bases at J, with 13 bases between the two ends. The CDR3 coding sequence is TGTGCCAGCAGTCCGGGAGGGGGTCGCAATCAGCCCCAGCATTTT. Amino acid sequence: CASSPGGGRNQPQHF.

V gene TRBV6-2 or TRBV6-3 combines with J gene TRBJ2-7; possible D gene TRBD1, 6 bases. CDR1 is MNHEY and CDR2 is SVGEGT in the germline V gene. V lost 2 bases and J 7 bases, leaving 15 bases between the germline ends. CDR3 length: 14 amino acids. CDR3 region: CASSYSQGTQEQYF. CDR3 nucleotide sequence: TGTGCCAGCAGTTACAGTCAGGGGACACAAGAGCAGTACTTC.

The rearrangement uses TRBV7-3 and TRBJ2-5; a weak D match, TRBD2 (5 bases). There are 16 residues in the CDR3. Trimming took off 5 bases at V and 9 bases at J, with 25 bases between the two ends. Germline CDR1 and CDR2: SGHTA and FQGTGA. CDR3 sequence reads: CASSPSPEGQSGAQYF. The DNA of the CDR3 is TGTGCCAGCAGCCCGTCTCCCGAAGGGCAGTCCGGGGCCCAGTACTTC.

This chain's CDR3 is CASSIDQGGKDTQYF. CDR3 coding DNA: TGTGCCAGTAGTATAGATCAGGGGGGTAAAGATACGCAGTATTTT. The chain has TRBV19 and TRBJ2-3; maybe TRBD1 (7 bases). There are 15 residues in the CDR3. Germline V gene lookup returns CDR1 LNHDA and CDR2 SQIVND (reference sequence). Trimming removed 0 bases from V and 5 bases from J, with 12 bases in between. The variable domain in full, completed from reference TRBV19 and TRBJ2-3, reads DGGITQSPKYLFRKEGQNVTLSCEQNLNHDAMYWYRQDPGQGLRLIYYSQIVNDFQKGDIAEGYSVSREKKESFPLTVTSAQKNPTAFYLCASSIDQGGKDTQYFGPGTRLTVL.

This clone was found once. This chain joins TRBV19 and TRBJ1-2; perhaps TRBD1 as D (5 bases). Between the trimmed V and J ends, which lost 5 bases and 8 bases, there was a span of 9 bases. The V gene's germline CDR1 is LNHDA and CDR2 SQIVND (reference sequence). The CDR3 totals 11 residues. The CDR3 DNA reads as TGTGCCAGTAGTGCGTCAGGGGGCTACACCTTC. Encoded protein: CASSASGGYTF.

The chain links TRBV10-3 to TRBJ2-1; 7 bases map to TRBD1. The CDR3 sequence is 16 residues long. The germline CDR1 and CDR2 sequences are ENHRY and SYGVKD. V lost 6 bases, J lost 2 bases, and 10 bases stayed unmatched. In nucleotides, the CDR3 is TGTGCCATCAGACAGGTTGAACAGGGGACCTACAATGAGCAGTTCTTC. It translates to CAIRQVEQGTYNEQFF.

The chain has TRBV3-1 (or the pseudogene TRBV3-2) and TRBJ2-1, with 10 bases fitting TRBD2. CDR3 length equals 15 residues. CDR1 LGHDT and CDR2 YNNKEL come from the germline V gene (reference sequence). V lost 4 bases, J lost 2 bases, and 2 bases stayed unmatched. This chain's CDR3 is CASSPSGGAYNEQFF. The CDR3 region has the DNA TGTGCCAGCAGCCCAAGCGGGGGGGCCTACAATGAGCAGTTCTTC.

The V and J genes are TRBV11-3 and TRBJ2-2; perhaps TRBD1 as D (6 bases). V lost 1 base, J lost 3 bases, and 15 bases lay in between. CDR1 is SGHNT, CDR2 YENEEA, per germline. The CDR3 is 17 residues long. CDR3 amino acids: CASSLGWQAGDTGELFF. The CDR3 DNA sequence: TGTGCCAGCAGCTTAGGATGGCAGGCAGGGGACACCGGGGAGCTGTTTTTT. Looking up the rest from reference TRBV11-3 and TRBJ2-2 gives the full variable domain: EAGVVQSPRYKIIEKKQPVAFWCNPISGHNTLYWYLQNLGQGPELLIRYENEEAVDDSQLPKDRFSAERLKGVDSTLKIQPAELGDSAVYLCASSLGWQAGDTGELFFGEGSRLTVL.

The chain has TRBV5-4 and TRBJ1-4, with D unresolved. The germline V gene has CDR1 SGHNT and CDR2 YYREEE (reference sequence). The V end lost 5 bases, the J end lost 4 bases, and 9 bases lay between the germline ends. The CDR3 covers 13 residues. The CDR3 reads CASRRQDNEKLFF. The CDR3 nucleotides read TGTGCCAGCAGAAGGCAGGATAATGAAAAACTGTTTTTT.

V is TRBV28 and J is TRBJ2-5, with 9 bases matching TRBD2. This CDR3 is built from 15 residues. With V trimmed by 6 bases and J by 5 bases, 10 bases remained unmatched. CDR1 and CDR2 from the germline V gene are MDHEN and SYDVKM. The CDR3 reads CASRDPSGVSETQYF. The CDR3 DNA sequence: TGTGCCAGCAGGGATCCTAGCGGGGTGTCGGAGACCCAGTACTTC.

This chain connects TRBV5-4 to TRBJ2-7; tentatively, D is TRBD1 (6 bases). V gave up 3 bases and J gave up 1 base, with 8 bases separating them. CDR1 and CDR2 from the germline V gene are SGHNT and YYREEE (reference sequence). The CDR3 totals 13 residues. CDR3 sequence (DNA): TGTGCCAGCAGCTACCAGGGGTCCTACGAGCAGTACTTC. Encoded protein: CASSYQGSYEQYF.

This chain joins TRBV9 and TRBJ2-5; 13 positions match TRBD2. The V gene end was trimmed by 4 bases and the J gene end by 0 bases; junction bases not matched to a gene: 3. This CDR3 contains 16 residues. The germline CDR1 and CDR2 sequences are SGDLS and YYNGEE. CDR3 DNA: TGTGCCAGCAGCTCGGGACTAGCGGGGAACCAAGAGACCCAGTACTTC. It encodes CASSSGLAGNQETQYF.

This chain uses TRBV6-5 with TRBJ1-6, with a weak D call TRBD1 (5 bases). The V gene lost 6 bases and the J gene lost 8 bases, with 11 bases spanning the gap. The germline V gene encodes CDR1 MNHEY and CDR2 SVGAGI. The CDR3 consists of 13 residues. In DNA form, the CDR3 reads TGTGCCAGCAGACAGGAACAAGATTCACCCCTCCACTTT. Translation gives CASRQEQDSPLHF.

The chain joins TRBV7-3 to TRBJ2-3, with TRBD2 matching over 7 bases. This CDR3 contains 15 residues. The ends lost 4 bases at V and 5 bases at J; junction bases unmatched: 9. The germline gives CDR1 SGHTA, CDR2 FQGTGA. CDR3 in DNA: TGTGCCAGCAGCTCCAGTGGGGGGGTGGTAGATACGCAGTATTTT. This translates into CASSSSGGVVDTQYF.

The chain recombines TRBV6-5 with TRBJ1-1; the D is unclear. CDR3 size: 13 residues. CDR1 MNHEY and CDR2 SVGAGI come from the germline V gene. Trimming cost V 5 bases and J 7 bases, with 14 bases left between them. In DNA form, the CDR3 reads TGTGCCAGCAGTAGAGACGTCAGGTATGAAGCTTTCTTT. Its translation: CASSRDVRYEAFF.

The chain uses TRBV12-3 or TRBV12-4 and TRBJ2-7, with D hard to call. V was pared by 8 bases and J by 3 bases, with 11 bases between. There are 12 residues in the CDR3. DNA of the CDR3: TGTGCCAGCGGAGAGGTCCTCTACGAGCAGTACTTC. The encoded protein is CASGEVLYEQYF.

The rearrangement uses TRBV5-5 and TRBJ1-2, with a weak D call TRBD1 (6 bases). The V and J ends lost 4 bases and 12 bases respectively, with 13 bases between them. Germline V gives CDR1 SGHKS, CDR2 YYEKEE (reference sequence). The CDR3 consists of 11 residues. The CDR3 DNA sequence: TGTGCCAGCAGCCTAGGACAGCGCGACACCTTC. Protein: CASSLGQRDTF.

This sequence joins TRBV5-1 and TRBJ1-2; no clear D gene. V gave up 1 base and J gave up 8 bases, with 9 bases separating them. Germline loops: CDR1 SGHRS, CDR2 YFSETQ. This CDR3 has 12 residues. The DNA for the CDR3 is TGCGCCAGCAGCTTGACGGGAGGCGGCTACACCTTC. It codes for CASSLTGGGYTF.

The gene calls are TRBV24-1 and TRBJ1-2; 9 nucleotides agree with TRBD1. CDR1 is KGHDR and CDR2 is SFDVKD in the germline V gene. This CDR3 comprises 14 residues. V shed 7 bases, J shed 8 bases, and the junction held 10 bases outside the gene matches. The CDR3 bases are TGTGCCACCAGCTCCAGGGACAGGGTATTCGGCTACACCTTC. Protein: CATSSRDRVFGYTF.

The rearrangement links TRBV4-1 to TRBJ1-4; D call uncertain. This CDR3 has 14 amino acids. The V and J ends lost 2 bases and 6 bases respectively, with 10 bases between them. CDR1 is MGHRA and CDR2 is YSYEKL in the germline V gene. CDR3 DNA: TGCGCCAGCAGCCAACCAATACGAGATGAAAAACTGTTTTTT. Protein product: CASSQPIRDEKLFF.

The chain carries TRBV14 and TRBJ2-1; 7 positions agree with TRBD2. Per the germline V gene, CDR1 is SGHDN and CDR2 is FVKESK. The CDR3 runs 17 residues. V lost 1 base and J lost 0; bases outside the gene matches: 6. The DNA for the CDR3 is TGTGCCAGCAGCCAAGGACGGGGGGATCCCTCCTACAATGAGCAGTTCTTC. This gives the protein CASSQGRGDPSYNEQFF.